The source of this TCR beta chain is a study of cytomegalovirus exposure and HLA in healthy donors. This CDR3 is 14 amino acids long. Germline lookup yields CDR1 MDHEN and CDR2 SYDVKM. V lost 6 bases to trimming and J lost 3 bases, with 14 bases between them. In the PCR, 60 Vbeta and 13 Jbeta primers were used. Method: immunoSEQ multiplex PCR; TCRdb's copy keeps in-frame clones and lacks some. This table has about 100,000 clones, around 68% appearing once. Likely unrecorded immune exposures existed in these nominally healthy donors. As regards this clone: Its antigen is unknown.

Broader study findings: Later work associated roughly 17,000 TCR beta sequences with HLA alleles at 0.05 false discovery rate. The study dropped some indistinguishable V segments, TRBV6-2 and TRBV6-3 among them. Prior analysis indicated that the majority of TCR beta V segments exhibited productivity approximately 90% or approximately 30% of the time.

This sequence was found in a human donor in good health. The specimen was PBMCs. The chain has TRBV28 and TRBJ1-2; D remains ambiguous. CDR3 residues: CASSLSGLYYGYTF. CDR3 in DNA: TGTGCCAGCAGCCTGTCGGGGTTGTACTATGGCTACACCTTC.